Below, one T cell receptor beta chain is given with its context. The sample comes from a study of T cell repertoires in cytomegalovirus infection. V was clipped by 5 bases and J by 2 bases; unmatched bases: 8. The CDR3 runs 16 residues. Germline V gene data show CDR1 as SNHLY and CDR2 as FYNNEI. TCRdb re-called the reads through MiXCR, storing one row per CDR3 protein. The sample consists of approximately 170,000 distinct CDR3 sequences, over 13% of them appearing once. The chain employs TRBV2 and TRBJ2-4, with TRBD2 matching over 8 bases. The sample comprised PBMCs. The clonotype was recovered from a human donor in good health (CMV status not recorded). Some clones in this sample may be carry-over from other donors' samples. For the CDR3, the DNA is TGTGCCAGCAGTCCCGGGGGGGTTATTTCCAAAAACATTCAGTACTTC. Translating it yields CASSPGGVISKNIQYF.